This T cell receptor beta chain came from a study of blood T cell repertoires in COVID-19. Study context: PBMCs, B-cell-depleted T cells, or T cells provided the cDNA or gDNA that made up the material.

Under the authors' procedure: Reference gene primer amplification gave estimated nucleated cell counts. Generated by immunoSEQ multiplex PCR, the TCRdb table keeps only in-frame clones and is missing some. V and J calls and clone size are those listed in that table; D and trimming were worked out from the DNA. The data show 90,000 to 150,000 clones, roughly 80% seen once. Trimming cost V 2 bases and J 12 bases, with 14 bases left between them. Germline assignment: CDR1 LNHDA and CDR2 SQIVND (reference sequence). The CDR3 has 13 residues. The sequencing sample was made of peripheral blood. V usage is TRBV19 and J usage is TRBJ2-1; tentatively, D is TRBD2 (5 bases). This clonotype was sampled from a man aged 50 or older with acute or convalescent COVID-19. The DNA of the CDR3 is TGTGCCAGTAGTATAAACGGGAACGCGGTGCAGTTCTTC. This sequence encodes CASSINGNAVQFF.